This T cell receptor beta chain was identified in a study of CD8 T cells in Susac syndrome. Study background: Patients with Susac syndrome had blood drawn and were at that point therapy-naive, on corticosteroids, or on intravenous immunoglobulin alone. Study-wide results and caveats: Clonal expansion of Susac CD8+ cells peaked in TEMRA cells, and it also peaked in active patients.

Turning to this clonotype: The antigen is not known.

CDR3 length: 13 amino acids. V lost 3 bases and J lost 6, with 14 bases in between. Germline assignment: CDR1 DFQATT and CDR2 SNEGSKA (reference sequence). Random hexamers were used to reverse transcribe about 0.5 to 1 ug of RNA. TCRdb reprocessed the immunoSEQ multiplex PCR reads via MiXCR and lists one record per CDR3 protein. The sample includes about 130,000 distinct CDR3 sequences, around 94% of them seen just once. The chain is built from TRBV20-1 and TRBJ1-1, with a weak D call TRBD1 (6 bases). This TCR was sampled from a human donor with Susac syndrome. The source material was CD8+ T cells from PBMCs. The CDR3 DNA reads TGCAGTGCTAGCATAATCAGGGGTCCTGAAGCTTTCTTT. Translated: CSASIIRGPEAFF.